One and the same sample provided the 16 T cell receptor beta chains below, sequenced in a study of human T cells and chemical hapten exposure (dated by TCRdb to the early 2020s). What this sample's time point label stands for: patch test 1, 2 weeks after DPC sensitization. The treatment or condition label on this specimen signifies: therapeutic diphenylcyclopropenone sensitization with weekly scalp DPC. Libraries were built with RACE. TCRdb names NextSeq 500 as the instrument used. TCRdb redid the processing of the public reads, applying fastp at Q25 and MiXCR, and retained in-frame beta chains. Rows with one shared CDR3 protein collapse into an entry with the most common genes and DNA. Present in this sample are some 380,000 distinct CDR3 sequences, approximately 4.4% of which were seen just once. The top ten hold about 2.2% of the sample. Sequencing was performed on whole blood, taken in connection with sensitization to the hapten diphenylcyclopropenone (DPC). The receptors were sampled from a woman aged 50 to 60 with alopecia areata. Some clones in this sample may be carry-over from other donors' samples.

This clonotype has just a few counts. The chain is built from TRBV2 and TRBJ1-5; D gene ambiguous. The CDR3 contains 14 residues. With 7 bases removed from V and 3 bases from J, the gap between germline ends came to 13 bases. The germline CDR1 and CDR2 sequences are SNHLY and FYNNEI. CDR3 loop: CASTPLMVNQPQHF. The CDR3 DNA follows: TGTGCCAGCACACCCCTTATGGTCAATCAGCCCCAGCATTTT. Based on the CDR3 plus reference TRBV2 and TRBJ1-5, the full variable domain is EPEVTQTPSHQVTQMGQEVILRCVPISNHLYFYWYRQILGQKVEFLVSFYNNEISEKSEIFDDQFSVERPDGSNFTLKIRSTKLEDSAMYFCASTPLMVNQPQHFGDGTRLSIL.

This clonotype has a count of ten or more. V gene TRBV20-1 combines with J gene TRBJ2-3; D may be TRBD2 (5 bases). Germline loops: CDR1 DFQATT, CDR2 SNEGSKA (reference sequence). The ends were cut back, 1 base at V and 0 bases at J, with 11 bases in the middle. The CDR3 consists of 15 residues. The CDR3 DNA sequence: TGCAGTGCTAGAGGGGCTAGCTCTAGCACAGATACGCAGTATTTT. Translation: CSARGASSSTDTQYF.

This clonotype was observed at least ten times. This chain connects TRBV15 to TRBJ1-6; a weak D match, TRBD1 (6 bases). CDR1 and CDR2 from the germline V gene are LNHNV and YYDKDF (reference sequence). The ends were cut back, 1 base at V and 7 bases at J, with 11 bases in the middle. CDR3 length equals 15 residues. Here the CDR3 reads CATSRVEGQNSPLHF. DNA of the CDR3: TGTGCCACCAGCAGAGTTGAGGGACAAAATTCACCCCTCCACTTT.

The table lists this clonotype with many counts. V is TRBV18 and J is TRBJ2-3, with a tentative D call TRBD1 (6 bases). CDR1 is KGHSH, CDR2 LQKENI, per germline. Trimming took off 3 bases at V and 3 bases at J, with 10 bases between the two ends. This CDR3 has 14 amino acids. The CDR3 region is CASSPMGTTDTQYF. Written as DNA, the CDR3 is TGTGCCAGCTCACCCATGGGGACAACAGATACGCAGTATTTT.

This clonotype was counted ten times or more. V and J are TRBV13 and TRBJ1-4; D is perhaps TRBD1 (5 bases). The CDR3 loop spans 15 amino acids. Trimming took off 3 bases at V and 7 bases at J, with 15 bases between the two ends. The germline V gene encodes CDR1 PRHDT and CDR2 FYEKMQ (reference sequence). This CDR3 is CASSLGDGATEKLFF. The DNA of the CDR3 is TGTGCCAGCAGCTTGGGGGACGGTGCTACTGAAAAACTGTTTTTT. Together with reference TRBV13 and TRBJ1-4, the CDR3 gives the full variable domain: AAGVIQSPRHLIKEKRETATLKCYPIPRHDTVYWYQQGPGQDPQFLISFYEKMQSDKGSIPDRFSAQQFSDYHSELNMSSLELGDSALYFCASSLGDGATEKLFFGSGTQLSVL.

This clonotype was found many times. The chain has TRBV29-1 and TRBJ1-5; maybe TRBD1 (5 bases). The ends were cut back, 4 bases at V and 7 bases at J, with 11 bases in the middle. The germline V gene has CDR1 SQVTM and CDR2 ANQGSEA. CDR3 length: 12 amino acids. Here the CDR3 reads CSVGGESQPQHF. CDR3 coding DNA: TGCAGCGTTGGAGGGGAGAGCCAGCCCCAGCATTTT.

The CDR3 DNA is TGTGCCAGCAGCCAAGCGGGGTTCACAGATACGCAGTATTTT. As protein: CASSQAGFTDTQYF. The V call is TRBV4-2, the J call TRBJ2-3, with D possibly matching TRBD2 (5 bases). The CDR3 sequence is 14 residues long. V lost 1 base, J lost 2 bases, and 7 bases lay in between. CDR1 and CDR2 (germline): LGHNA, YNFKEQ.

The table lists this clonotype with many counts. The chain recombines TRBV4-1 with TRBJ1-5; a possible D gene is TRBD1 (5 bases). V was cut by 0 bases and J by 4 bases, with 13 bases left in between. In germline, CDR1 is MGHRA, CDR2 YSYEKL. The CDR3 length is 16 residues. The CDR3 DNA is TGCGCCAGCAGCCAAGATTGGGGGAGCCTGAATCAGCCCCAGCATTTT. Translation gives CASSQDWGSLNQPQHF.

This clonotype was seen ten or more times. The CDR3 loop is CASSSTASGYTF. The CDR3 region has the DNA TGTGCCAGCAGCTCGACAGCCAGCGGCTACACCTTC. This sequence joins TRBV7-9 and TRBJ1-2; TRBD1 is a possible D gene (5 bases). This CDR3 spans 12 amino acids. Trimming removed 4 bases at V and 8 bases at J, with 11 bases between. Germline assignment: CDR1 SEHNR and CDR2 FQNEAQ (reference sequence).

This rearrangement joins TRBV20-1 to TRBJ1-1, with D unclear. The length of the CDR3 is 14 residues. Trimming removed 0 bases from V and 1 base from J, with 9 bases in between. CDR1 and CDR2 from the germline V gene are DFQATT and SNEGSKA (reference sequence). The chain's CDR3 is CSAREGPQNTEAFF. The CDR3, as DNA: TGCAGTGCTAGAGAAGGACCCCAGAACACTGAAGCTTTCTTT.

The table lists this clonotype with many counts. The V and J genes are TRBV23-1 and TRBJ1-6; the D is unclear. TRBV23-1 is filed as an ORF, its function uncertain. The CDR3 length is 15 residues. V dropped 2 bases and J dropped 0 bases, with 5 bases sitting between them. The CDR3 bases are TGCGCCAGCAGTCAACTATGCTCCTATAATTCACCCCTCCACTTT. Encoded protein: CASSQLCSYNSPLHF.

The rearrangement joins TRBV7-2 to TRBJ2-3; D call uncertain. Trimming cost V 1 base and J 0 bases, with 8 bases left between them. Germline CDR1 is SGHTA and CDR2 is FQGNSA. The CDR3 totals 15 residues. The CDR3 region is CASSLVDGSTDTQYF. The CDR3 DNA is TGTGCCAGCAGCTTAGTCGACGGGAGCACAGATACGCAGTATTTT.

This clonotype was found many times. The genes are TRBV15 and TRBJ2-1; 7 nucleotides match TRBD1. Trimming at V came to 0 bases and at J to 6 bases, leaving 8 bases not matched to a gene. CDR1 is LNHNV and CDR2 is YYDKDF in the germline V gene (reference sequence). The CDR3 covers 16 residues. CDR3 sequence: CATSRDGDRLINEQFF. CDR3 sequence (DNA): TGTGCCACCAGCAGAGATGGGGACAGACTAATCAATGAGCAGTTCTTC. Full variable domain (outside the CDR3, taken from reference TRBV15 and TRBJ2-1): DAMVIQNPRYQVTQFGKPVTLSCSQTLNHNVMYWYQQKSSQAPKLLFHYYDKDFNNEADTPDNFQSRRPNTSFCFLDIRSPGLGDTAMYLCATSRDGDRLINEQFFGPGTRLTVL.

This clonotype came up many times. The junction shows a germline mismatch at one end, possibly a read error. The chain is built from TRBV11-2 and TRBJ2-1; D is ambiguous. The germline V gene has CDR1 SGHAT and CDR2 FQNNGV. The CDR3 runs 13 residues. The CDR3 sequence: CASSLESRNRVIF. The CDR3 coding sequence is TGTGCCAGCAGCTTAGAATCCAGGAATAGGGTGATCTTC.

This clonotype has ten or more counts. The chain couples TRBV12-3 or TRBV12-4 to TRBJ2-1; D not resolved. This CDR3 is built from 13 residues. V was shortened by 1 base and J by 9 bases, with 10 bases between the two germline ends. The CDR3 loop reads CASSLGSSLEQFF. Here the CDR3 DNA reads TGTGCCAGCAGTTTAGGCAGCAGTCTTGAGCAGTTCTTC.

This clonotype was seen ten or more times. The CDR3 protein is CASSLGDGGGNQPQHF. The CDR3 DNA reads as TGCGCCAGCAGCTTGGGGGACGGCGGAGGCAATCAGCCCCAGCATTTT. The chain joins TRBV5-1 to TRBJ1-5; tentatively, D is TRBD1 (5 bases). The germline V gene encodes CDR1 SGHRS and CDR2 YFSETQ. The V and J ends lost 0 bases and 2 bases respectively, with 12 bases between them. This CDR3 is 16 amino acids long.